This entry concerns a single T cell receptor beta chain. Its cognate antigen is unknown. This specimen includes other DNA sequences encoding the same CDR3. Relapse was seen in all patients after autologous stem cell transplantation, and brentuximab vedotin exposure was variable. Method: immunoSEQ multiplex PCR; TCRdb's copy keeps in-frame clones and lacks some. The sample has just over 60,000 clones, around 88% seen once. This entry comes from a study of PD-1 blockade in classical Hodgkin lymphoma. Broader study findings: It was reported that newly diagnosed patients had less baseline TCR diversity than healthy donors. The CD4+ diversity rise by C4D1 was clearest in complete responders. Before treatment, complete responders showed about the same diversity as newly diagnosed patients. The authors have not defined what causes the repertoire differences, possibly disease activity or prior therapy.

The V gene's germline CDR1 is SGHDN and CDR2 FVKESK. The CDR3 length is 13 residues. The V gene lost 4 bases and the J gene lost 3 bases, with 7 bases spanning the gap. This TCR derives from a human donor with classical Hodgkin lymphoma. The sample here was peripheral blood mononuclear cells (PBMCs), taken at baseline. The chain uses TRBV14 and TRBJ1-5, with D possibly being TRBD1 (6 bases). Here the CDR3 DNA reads TGTGCCAGCAGCCGGACAGTCAATCAGCCCCAGCATTTT. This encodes CASSRTVNQPQHF. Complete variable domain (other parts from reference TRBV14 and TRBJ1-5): EAGVTQFPSHSVIEKGQTVTLRCDPISGHDNLYWYRRVMGKEIKFLLHFVKESKQDESGMPNNRFLAERTGGTYSTLKVQPAELEDSGVYFCASSRTVNQPQHFGDGTRLSIL.